The 21 T cell receptor beta chains below were found in one sample sequenced in a study of blood T cell repertoires in COVID-19. This table comes from immunoSEQ multiplex PCR, and its TCRdb copy is limited to in-frame clones, with some not included. This sample yields more than 400,000 clones, of which 87% are seen a single time; around 0.7% belongs to the top ten. Specimen: PBMCs or T cells enriched from blood (not recorded which). The receptors stem from a woman in her late teens or twenties who had recovered from COVID-19.

The rearrangement joins TRBV2 to TRBJ2-5; D possibly corresponds to TRBD1 (5 bases). Germline CDR1 and CDR2: SNHLY and FYNNEI. The CDR3 totals 14 residues. Trimming stripped 3 bases from V and 1 base from J, with 9 bases between. Here the CDR3 DNA reads TGTGCCAGCAGTGATGATACAGGCCAAGAGACCCAGTACTTC. Translation: CASSDDTGQETQYF.

This rearrangement joins TRBV12-3 or TRBV12-4 to TRBJ2-7, with D maybe TRBD2 (6 bases). The CDR3 is made up of 11 amino acids. Trimming shortened V by 5 bases and J by 7 bases, and 9 bases separated the two germline ends. The CDR3 nucleotides read TGTGCCAGCAGTAGGGCGGGGGAGCAGTACTTC. Translated: CASSRAGEQYF.

This chain links TRBV5-1 with TRBJ2-3; 9 nucleotides align to TRBD2. Germline-derived CDR1 and CDR2 are SGHRS and YFSETQ. The CDR3 is made up of 14 amino acids. V gave up 2 bases and J gave up 6 bases; unmatched junction bases: 4. CDR3 sequence (DNA): TGCGCCAGCAGCTTACTCACTAGCGGGGATACGCAGTATTTT. Its translation is CASSLLTSGDTQYF.

This clone was seen only once. V and J are TRBV19 and TRBJ1-6; weak D call: TRBD1 (6 bases). This CDR3 has 13 residues. Per the germline V gene, CDR1 is LNHDA and CDR2 is SQIVND (reference sequence). V shed 9 bases and J shed 12 bases, with 18 bases lying between them. The CDR3 nucleotides read TGTGCCAGCACGGGACACCCCGGCGGACCCCTCCACTTT. It encodes CASTGHPGGPLHF. The full variable domain, with the rest looked up from reference TRBV19 and TRBJ1-6, is DGGITQSPKYLFRKEGQNVTLSCEQNLNHDAMYWYRQDPGQGLRLIYYSQIVNDFQKGDIAEGYSVSREKKESFPLTVTSAQKNPTAFYLCASTGHPGGPLHFGNGTRLTVT.

This clone appeared a single time. The genes are TRBV3-1 (or the pseudogene TRBV3-2) and TRBJ1-1, with 9 nucleotides matching TRBD1. The CDR3 length is 19 residues. Germline V lookup: CDR1 LGHDT, CDR2 YNNKEL (reference sequence). The ends lost 2 bases at V and 0 bases at J; junction bases unmatched: 13. The CDR3 here is CASSQPSPLTGGLNTEAFF. The CDR3 coding sequence is TGTGCCAGCAGCCAACCCTCACCGTTGACAGGGGGACTGAACACTGAAGCTTTCTTT.

CDR3 sequence reads: CASSVAGGSNYGYTF. As DNA, the CDR3 is TGTGCCAGCAGCGTAGCAGGGGGGAGTAATTATGGCTACACCTTC. V and J are TRBV9 and TRBJ1-2; 7 nucleotides match TRBD1. The germline CDR1 and CDR2 sequences are SGDLS and YYNGEE. The CDR3 sequence is 15 residues long. J was trimmed by 5 bases and V by 0 bases; bases with no gene match: 7.

The rearrangement joins TRBV6-5 to TRBJ1-1, with 11 bases matching TRBD1. V trimming: 5 bases; J trimming: 6 bases; junction bases outside the gene matches: 8. CDR1 and CDR2 (germline): MNHEY, SVGAGI. The CDR3 totals 15 residues. The CDR3 coding sequence is TGTGCCAGCAGTCGCAGGACAGGGGGCGCGGCTGAAGCTTTCTTT. Its translation is CASSRRTGGAAEAFF.

This clone has just a few counts. V usage is TRBV28 and J usage is TRBJ1-5; the match to TRBD1 covers 8 bases. The CDR3 runs 15 residues. J gave up 2 bases and V 5 bases, and 5 bases lay outside the gene matches. CDR1 is MDHEN and CDR2 is SYDVKM in the germline V gene. The CDR3 spells CASSPDRGGNQPQHF. The CDR3 DNA is TGTGCCAGCAGTCCTGACAGGGGTGGCAATCAGCCCCAGCATTTT.

The chain is built from TRBV2 and TRBJ2-1; D ambiguous. The germline CDR1 and CDR2 sequences are SNHLY and FYNNEI. V was cut by 7 bases and J by 3 bases, with 4 bases left in between. The CDR3 runs to 11 residues. The CDR3 sequence: CASTSYNEQFF. The CDR3 bases are TGTGCCAGCACCAGCTACAATGAGCAGTTCTTC.

V usage is TRBV2 and J usage is TRBJ2-3, with D unclear. Germline V gene data show CDR1 as SNHLY and CDR2 as FYNNEI. The V end was cut by 6 bases, the J end by 4 bases, with 20 bases between. The CDR3 is made up of 16 amino acids. This CDR3 is CASRAIEEKFPDTQYF. CDR3 in DNA: TGTGCCAGCAGGGCCATTGAGGAGAAGTTTCCAGATACGCAGTATTTT.

This clone was counted once. V usage is TRBV2 and J usage is TRBJ1-2; a possible D gene is TRBD1 (6 bases). The CDR3 is made up of 14 amino acids. Per the germline V gene, CDR1 is SNHLY and CDR2 is FYNNEI. V dropped 6 bases and J dropped 0 bases, with 11 bases sitting between them. The CDR3 DNA reads TGTGCCAGCAGCGACAGGACAGCTAACTATGGCTACACCTTC. This translates into CASSDRTANYGYTF.

J is TRBJ1-1 and V is TRBV12-5; D gene ambiguous. This CDR3 is built from 14 residues. CDR1 is LGHNT, CDR2 FRNRAP, per germline. V lost 3 bases, J lost 6 bases, and 14 bases lay in between. The CDR3 sequence is CASGFQSASAEAFF. The CDR3 DNA is TGTGCTAGTGGTTTTCAGAGCGCTTCTGCTGAAGCTTTCTTT.

This sequence joins TRBV19 and TRBJ2-3, with unresolved D. Trimming stripped 5 bases from V and 8 bases from J, with 11 bases between. Germline V CDR1 and CDR2: LNHDA, SQIVND (reference sequence). The CDR3 sequence is 12 residues long. The CDR3 spells CASSPREPTQYF. CDR3 nucleotides: TGTGCCAGTAGTCCTCGAGAACCTACGCAGTATTTT.

This chain connects TRBV27 to TRBJ2-1; 10 nucleotides line up with TRBD2. CDR1 and CDR2 (germline): MNHEY, SMNVEV (reference sequence). There are 15 residues in the CDR3. The ends lost 5 bases at V and 6 bases at J; junction bases unmatched: 7. The CDR3 sequence: CASSLSGGPINEQFF. The CDR3 DNA reads as TGTGCCAGCAGTCTTAGCGGGGGGCCAATCAATGAGCAGTTCTTC.

The rearrangement joins TRBV5-1 to TRBJ2-7; the D gene is possibly TRBD1 (5 bases). The CDR3 contains 16 residues. V lost 4 bases and J lost 5, with 22 bases in between. CDR1 and CDR2 (germline): SGHRS, YFSETQ. The CDR3: CASSLTGGREADEQYF. CDR3 DNA sequence: TGCGCCAGCAGCCTAACGGGTGGCAGGGAAGCCGACGAGCAGTACTTC.

V gene TRBV27 combines with J gene TRBJ1-2; tentatively, D is TRBD1 (5 bases). The CDR3 sequence is 15 residues long. Trimming cost V 6 bases and J 3 bases, with 17 bases left between them. Germline CDR1 MNHEY, CDR2 SMNVEV (reference sequence). The CDR3 nucleotides read TGTGCCAGCAGCGGGGGTAGGTGGAACGACTATGGCTACACCTTC. As protein: CASSGGRWNDYGYTF.

This clone was recorded once. V usage is TRBV15 and J usage is TRBJ2-7; no clear D. Germline V gives CDR1 LNHNV, CDR2 YYDKDF (reference sequence). Trimming took off 6 bases at V and 0 bases at J, with 9 bases between the two ends. This CDR3 spans 13 amino acids. The CDR3 here is CATSGYSSYEQYF. CDR3 sequence (DNA): TGTGCCACCAGTGGTTACAGCTCCTACGAGCAGTACTTC. Full variable domain (outside the CDR3, taken from reference TRBV15 and TRBJ2-7): DAMVIQNPRYQVTQFGKPVTLSCSQTLNHNVMYWYQQKSSQAPKLLFHYYDKDFNNEADTPDNFQSRRPNTSFCFLDIRSPGLGDTAMYLCATSGYSSYEQYFGPGTRLTVT.

The CDR3: CASSPSTGASTEAFF. The CDR3 DNA sequence: TGTGCCAGCTCACCCTCGACAGGGGCGAGCACTGAAGCTTTCTTT. The chain has TRBV18 and TRBJ1-1, with TRBD1 identical over 8 bases. The CDR3 sequence is 15 residues long. Germline lookup yields CDR1 KGHSH and CDR2 LQKENI. The V and J ends lost 3 bases and 4 bases, in that order; junction bases with no gene match: 7.

The V gene is TRBV5-1, the J gene TRBJ1-4, with a possible D match to TRBD1 (6 bases). CDR1 is SGHRS and CDR2 is YFSETQ in the germline V gene. The CDR3 covers 15 residues. Between the trimmed V and J ends, which lost 1 base and 8 bases, there was a span of 15 bases. CDR3 sequence reads: CASSLLPGQGEKLFF. DNA of the CDR3: TGCGCCAGCAGCTTGCTCCCGGGACAAGGGGAAAAACTGTTTTTT.

The chain recombines TRBV20-1 with TRBJ1-1, with D possibly being TRBD1 (5 bases). The V end lost 5 bases, the J end lost 5 bases, and 9 bases lay between the germline ends. Germline V gene data show CDR1 as DFQATT and CDR2 as SNEGSKA (reference sequence). The CDR3 extends over 11 amino acids. CDR3 sequence: CSASRQTEAFF. As DNA, the CDR3 is TGCAGTGCTTCAAGACAGACTGAAGCTTTCTTT.

This clone was recorded once. CDR3 loop: CASTESPGTEAFF. In DNA, the CDR3 is TGTGCCAGCACTGAAAGCCCGGGCACTGAAGCTTTCTTT. This chain links TRBV6-4 with TRBJ1-1; no firm D call. Looked up from germline, CDR1 is MRHNA and CDR2 is SNTAGT. The V gene lost 7 bases and the J gene lost 4 bases, with 13 bases spanning the gap. The length of the CDR3 is 13 residues.